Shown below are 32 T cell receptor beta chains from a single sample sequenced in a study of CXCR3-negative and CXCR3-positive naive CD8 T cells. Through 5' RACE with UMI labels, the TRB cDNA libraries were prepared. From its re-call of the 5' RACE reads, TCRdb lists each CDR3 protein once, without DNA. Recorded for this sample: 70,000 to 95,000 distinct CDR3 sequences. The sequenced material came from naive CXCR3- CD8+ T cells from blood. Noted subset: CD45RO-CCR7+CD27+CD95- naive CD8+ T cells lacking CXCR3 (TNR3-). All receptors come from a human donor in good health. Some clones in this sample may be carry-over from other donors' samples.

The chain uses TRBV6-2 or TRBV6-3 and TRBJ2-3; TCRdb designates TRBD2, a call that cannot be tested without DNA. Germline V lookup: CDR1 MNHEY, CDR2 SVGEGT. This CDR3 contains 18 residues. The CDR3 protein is CASSYEPGTSGITDTQYF.

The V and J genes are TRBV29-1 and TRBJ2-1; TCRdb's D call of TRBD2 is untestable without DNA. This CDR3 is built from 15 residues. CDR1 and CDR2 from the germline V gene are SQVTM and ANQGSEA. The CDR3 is CSVHGTSGTVNEQFF.

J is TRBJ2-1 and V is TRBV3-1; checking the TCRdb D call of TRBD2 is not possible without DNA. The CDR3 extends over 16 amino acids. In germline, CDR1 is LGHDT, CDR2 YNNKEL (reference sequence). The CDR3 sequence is CASSQKRGTLYNEQFF.

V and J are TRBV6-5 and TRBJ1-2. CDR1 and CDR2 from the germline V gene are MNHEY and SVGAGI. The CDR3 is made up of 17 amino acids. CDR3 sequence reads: CASSYDPVWPDNYGYTF.

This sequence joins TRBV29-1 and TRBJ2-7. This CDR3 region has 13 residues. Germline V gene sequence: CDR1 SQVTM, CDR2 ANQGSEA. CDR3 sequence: CSPRRSTAYEQYF.

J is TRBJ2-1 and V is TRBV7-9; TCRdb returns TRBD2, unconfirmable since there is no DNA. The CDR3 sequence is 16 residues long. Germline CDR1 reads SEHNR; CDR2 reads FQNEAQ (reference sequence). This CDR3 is CASSLAPGRANNEQFF.

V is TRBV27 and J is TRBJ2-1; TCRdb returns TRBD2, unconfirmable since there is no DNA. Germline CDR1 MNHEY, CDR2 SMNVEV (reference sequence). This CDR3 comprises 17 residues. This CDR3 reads CASSPSLAGSTYNEQFF.

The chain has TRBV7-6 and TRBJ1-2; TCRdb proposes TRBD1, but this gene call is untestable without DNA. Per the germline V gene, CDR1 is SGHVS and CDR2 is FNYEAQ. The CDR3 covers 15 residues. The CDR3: CASSPGTGGNYGYTF.

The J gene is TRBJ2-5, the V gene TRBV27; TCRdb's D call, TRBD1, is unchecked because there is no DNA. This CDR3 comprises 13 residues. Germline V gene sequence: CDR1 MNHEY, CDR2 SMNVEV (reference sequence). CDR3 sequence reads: CASSLGRVETQYF.

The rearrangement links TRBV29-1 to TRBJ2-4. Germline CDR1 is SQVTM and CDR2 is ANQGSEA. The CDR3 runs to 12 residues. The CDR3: CSVQTEKNIQYF.

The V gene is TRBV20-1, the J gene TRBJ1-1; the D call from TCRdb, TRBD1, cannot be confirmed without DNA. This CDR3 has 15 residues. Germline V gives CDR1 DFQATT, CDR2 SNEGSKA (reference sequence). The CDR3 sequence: CSARVLGQGNTEAFF.

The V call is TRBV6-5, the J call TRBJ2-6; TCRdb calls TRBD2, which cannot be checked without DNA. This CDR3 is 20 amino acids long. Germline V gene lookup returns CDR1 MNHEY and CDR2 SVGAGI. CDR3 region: CASSYGGLISGVSGANVLTF.

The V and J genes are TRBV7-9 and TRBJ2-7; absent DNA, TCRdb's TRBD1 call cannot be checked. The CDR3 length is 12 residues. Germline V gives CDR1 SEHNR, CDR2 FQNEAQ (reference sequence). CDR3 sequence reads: CASSLDEGEQYF. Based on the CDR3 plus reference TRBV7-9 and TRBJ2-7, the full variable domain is DTGVSQNPRHKITKRGQNVTFRCDPISEHNRLYWYRQTLGQGPEFLTYFQNEAQLEKSRLLSDRFSAERPKGSFSTLEIQRTEQGDSAMYLCASSLDEGEQYFGPGTRLTVT.

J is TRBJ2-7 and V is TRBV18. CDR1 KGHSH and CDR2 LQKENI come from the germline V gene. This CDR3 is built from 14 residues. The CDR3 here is CASSYRDFSYEQYF.

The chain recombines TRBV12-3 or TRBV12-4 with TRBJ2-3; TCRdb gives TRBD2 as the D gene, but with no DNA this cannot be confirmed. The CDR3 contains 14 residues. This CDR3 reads CASSLGGAWDTQYF.

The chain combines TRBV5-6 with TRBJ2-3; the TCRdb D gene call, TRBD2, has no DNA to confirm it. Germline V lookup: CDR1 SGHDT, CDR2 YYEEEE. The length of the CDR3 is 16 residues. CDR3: CASSLLAGGSTDTQYF.

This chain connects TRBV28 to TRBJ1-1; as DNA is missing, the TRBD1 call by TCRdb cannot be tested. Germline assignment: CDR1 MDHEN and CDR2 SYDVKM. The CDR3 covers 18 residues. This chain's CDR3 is CASSSTTGWPPKNTEAFF.

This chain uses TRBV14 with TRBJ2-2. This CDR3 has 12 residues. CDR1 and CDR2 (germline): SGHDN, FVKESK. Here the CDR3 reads CASSRYTGELFF. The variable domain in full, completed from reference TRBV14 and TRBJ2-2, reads EAGVTQFPSHSVIEKGQTVTLRCDPISGHDNLYWYRRVMGKEIKFLLHFVKESKQDESGMPNNRFLAERTGGTYSTLKVQPAELEDSGVYFCASSRYTGELFFGEGSRLTVL.

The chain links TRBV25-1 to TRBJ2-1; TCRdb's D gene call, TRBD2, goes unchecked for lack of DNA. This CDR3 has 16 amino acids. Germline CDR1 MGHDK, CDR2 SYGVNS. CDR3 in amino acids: CASSEYIAGGNNEQFF.

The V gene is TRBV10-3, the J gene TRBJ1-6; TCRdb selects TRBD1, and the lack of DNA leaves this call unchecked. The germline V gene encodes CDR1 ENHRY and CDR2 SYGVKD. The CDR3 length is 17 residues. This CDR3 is CAISDPRTPGYNSPLHF.

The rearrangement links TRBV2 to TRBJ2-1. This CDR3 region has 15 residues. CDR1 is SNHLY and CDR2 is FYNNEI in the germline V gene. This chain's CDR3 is CASSEKGRSYNEQFF. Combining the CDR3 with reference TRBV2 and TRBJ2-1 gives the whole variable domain EPEVTQTPSHQVTQMGQEVILRCVPISNHLYFYWYRQILGQKVEFLVSFYNNEISEKSEIFDDQFSVERPDGSNFTLKIRSTKLEDSAMYFCASSEKGRSYNEQFFGPGTRLTVL.

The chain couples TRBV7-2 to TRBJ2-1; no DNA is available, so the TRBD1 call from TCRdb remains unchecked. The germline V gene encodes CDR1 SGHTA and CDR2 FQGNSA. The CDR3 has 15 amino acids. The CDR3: CASSFKGQIYNEQFF. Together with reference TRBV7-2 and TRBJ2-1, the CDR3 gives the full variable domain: GAGVSQSPSNKVTEKGKDVELRCDPISGHTALYWYRQSLGQGLEFLIYFQGNSAPDKSGLPSDRFSAERTGGSVSTLTIQRTQQEDSAVYLCASSFKGQIYNEQFFGPGTRLTVL.

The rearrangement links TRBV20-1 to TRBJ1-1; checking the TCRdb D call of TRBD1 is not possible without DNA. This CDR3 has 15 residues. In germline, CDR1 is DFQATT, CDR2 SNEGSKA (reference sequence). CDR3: CSARDGGHPNTEAFF.

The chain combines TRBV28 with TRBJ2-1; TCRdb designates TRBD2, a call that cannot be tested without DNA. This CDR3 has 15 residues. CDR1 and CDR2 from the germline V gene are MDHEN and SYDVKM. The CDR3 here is CASSFGGSGGDEQFF.

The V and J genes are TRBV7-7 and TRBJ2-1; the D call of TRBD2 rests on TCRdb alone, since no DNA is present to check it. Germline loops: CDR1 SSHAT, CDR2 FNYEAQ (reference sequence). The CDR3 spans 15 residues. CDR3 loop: CASSLETSGRDEQFF. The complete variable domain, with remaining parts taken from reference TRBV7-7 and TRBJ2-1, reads GAGVSQSPRYKVTKRGQDVTLRCDPISSHATLYWYQQALGQGPEFLTYFNYEAQPDKSGLPSDRFSAERPEGSISTLTIQRTEQRDSAMYRCASSLETSGRDEQFFGPGTRLTVL.

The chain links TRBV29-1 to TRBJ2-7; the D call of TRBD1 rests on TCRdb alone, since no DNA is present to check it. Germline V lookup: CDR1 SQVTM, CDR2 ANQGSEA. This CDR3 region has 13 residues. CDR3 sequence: CSVVGQGREEQYF.

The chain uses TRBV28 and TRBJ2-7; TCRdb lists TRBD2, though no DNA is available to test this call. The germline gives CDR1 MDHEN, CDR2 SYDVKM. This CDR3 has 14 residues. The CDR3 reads CASVSRGLAYEQYF. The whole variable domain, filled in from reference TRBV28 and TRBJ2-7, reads DVKVTQSSRYLVKRTGEKVFLECVQDMDHENMFWYRQDPGLGLRLIYFSYDVKMKEKGDIPEGYSVSREKKERFSLILESASTNQTSMYLCASVSRGLAYEQYFGPGTRLTVT.

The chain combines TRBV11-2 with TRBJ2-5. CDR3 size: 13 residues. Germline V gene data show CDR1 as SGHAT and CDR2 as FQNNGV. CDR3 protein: CASSPQAQETQYF.

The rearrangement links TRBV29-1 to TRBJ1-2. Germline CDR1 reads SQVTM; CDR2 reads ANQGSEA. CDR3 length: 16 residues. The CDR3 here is CSVEGEVRGPLYGYTF.

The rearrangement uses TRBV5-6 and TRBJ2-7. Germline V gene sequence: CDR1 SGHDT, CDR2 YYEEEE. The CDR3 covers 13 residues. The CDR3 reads CASSSDIAYEQYF.

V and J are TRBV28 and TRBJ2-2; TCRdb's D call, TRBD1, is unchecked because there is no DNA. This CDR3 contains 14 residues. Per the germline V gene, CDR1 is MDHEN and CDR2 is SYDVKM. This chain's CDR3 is CASSPTGNTGELFF.

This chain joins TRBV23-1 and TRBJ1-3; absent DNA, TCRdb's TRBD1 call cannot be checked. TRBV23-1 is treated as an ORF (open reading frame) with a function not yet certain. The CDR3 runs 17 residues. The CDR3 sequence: CASSQFSGTDPGNTIYF.